This T cell receptor beta chain originates from a study of Graves' ophthalmopathy and Graves' hyperthyroidism. This clonotype was counted at least ten times. Ophthalmopathy in the donors was of moderate-to-severe activity, with CAS ≥3, NOSPECS ≥4 and duration under 3 months. Germline CDR1 and CDR2: SNHLY and FYNNEI. Trimming pared 6 bases from V and 4 bases from J, leaving 13 bases between. The CDR3 runs 15 residues. RNA served as the template for amplifying TCR beta CDR3 regions. Scientists carried out first-round RT-PCR using HTBI primers and then a second-round multiplex PCR. TCRdb fed the multiplex PCR reads into MiXCR, producing one record per CDR3 protein. In the table there are 650,000 to 800,000 distinct CDR3 sequences, over 40% of which are singletons.

The chain employs TRBV2 and TRBJ2-6, with D hard to call. Specimen: peripheral blood. The TCR was taken from an adult man with Graves' ophthalmopathy. The CDR3 DNA reads TGTGCCAGCAGAGAGCTAGTTGGCGGGGCCAACGTCCTGACTTTC. Encoded protein: CASRELVGGANVLTF.